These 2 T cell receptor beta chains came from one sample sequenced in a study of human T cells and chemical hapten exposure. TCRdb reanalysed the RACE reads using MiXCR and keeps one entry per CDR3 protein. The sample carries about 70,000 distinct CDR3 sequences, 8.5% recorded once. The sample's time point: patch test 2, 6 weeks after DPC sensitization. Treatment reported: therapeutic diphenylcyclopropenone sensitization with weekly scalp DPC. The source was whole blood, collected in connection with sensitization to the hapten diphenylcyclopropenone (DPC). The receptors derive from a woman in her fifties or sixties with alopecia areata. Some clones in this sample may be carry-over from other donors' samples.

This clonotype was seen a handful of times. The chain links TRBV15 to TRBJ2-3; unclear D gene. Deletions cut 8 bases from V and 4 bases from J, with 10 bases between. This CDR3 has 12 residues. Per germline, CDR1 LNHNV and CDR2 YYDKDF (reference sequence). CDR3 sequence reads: CATSDPSDTQYF. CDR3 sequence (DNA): TGTGCCACCTCTGACCCGTCAGATACGCAGTATTTT.

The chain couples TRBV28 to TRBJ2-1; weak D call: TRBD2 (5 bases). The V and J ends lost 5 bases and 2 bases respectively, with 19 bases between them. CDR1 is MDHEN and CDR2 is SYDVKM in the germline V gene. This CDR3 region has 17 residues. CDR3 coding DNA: TGTGCCAGCAGTGCGGACTCGCGGTCCGACCCCTACAATGAGCAGTTCTTC. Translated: CASSADSRSDPYNEQFF.